Sequencing of this T cell receptor beta chain was carried out in a study of blood T cell repertoires in COVID-19. Only in-frame clones appear in the TCRdb table, and some are missing; sequencing was by immunoSEQ multiplex PCR. The table lists roughly 220,000 clones, roughly nine tenths of them singletons. CDR3 length: 15 amino acids. In germline, CDR1 is SGDLS, CDR2 YYNGEE. V dropped 0 bases and J dropped 8 bases, with 12 bases sitting between them. The sequence derives from a woman between 18 and 29 years old in a cohort exposed to, infected with or recovered from COVID-19 (not recorded which). The sequenced material came from PBMCs or T cells enriched from blood (not recorded which). The gene calls are TRBV9 and TRBJ1-6, with a tentative D call TRBD1 (5 bases). The CDR3 DNA reads TGTGCCAGCAGCGTAGAAGCCGCAGGGTATTCACCCCTCCACTTT. It codes for CASSVEAAGYSPLHF.